This T cell receptor beta chain was captured in a study of T cells in Graves' hyperthyroidism and ophthalmopathy. Study observations and caveats: Blood also showed most of the thyroid clonotypes that were expanded above 0.001. Prediction of ophthalmopathy progression came a median around 7.1 months pre-onset.

Uncontrolled infection, other autoimmune disease, pregnancy or lactation led to exclusion. PBMCs were collected from a roughly 10 ml volume of fresh peripheral blood. This clonotype was counted ten times or more. The antigen is not known. Using RNA transcripts as the source, TCR beta CDR3 regions were amplified. The study used the HTBI primer set for a first-round RT-PCR of the TCR CDR3. TCRdb fed the multiplex PCR reads into MiXCR, producing one record per CDR3 protein. Of around 500,000 distinct CDR3 sequences listed, around an eighth are singletons. The CDR3 sequence is 12 residues long. V dropped 6 bases and J dropped 7 bases, with 9 bases sitting between them. CDR1 and CDR2 (germline): SNHLY, FYNNEI.

This sequence joins TRBV2 and TRBJ2-2; possibly TRBD1 for D (5 bases). This sequence originates from a woman under 30 with Graves' hyperthyroidism. The sequencing sample was made of blood. CDR3: CASRDMGGELFF. In DNA, the CDR3 is TGTGCCAGCAGGGACATGGGCGGGGAGCTGTTTTTT. Based on the CDR3 plus reference TRBV2 and TRBJ2-2, the full variable domain is EPEVTQTPSHQVTQMGQEVILRCVPISNHLYFYWYRQILGQKVEFLVSFYNNEISEKSEIFDDQFSVERPDGSNFTLKIRSTKLEDSAMYFCASRDMGGELFFGEGSRLTVL.